Here is one T cell receptor beta chain with its context. This sample's time point: pretreatment peripheral blood. Sample numbers ranged from 1 to 8 per patient, encompassing pretreatment and on-treatment collections. Generated by immunoSEQ multiplex PCR, the TCRdb table keeps only in-frame clones and is missing some. The table includes 70,000 to 85,000 clones, under 90% detected once. This CDR3 has 14 residues. The V end lost 2 bases, the J end lost 12 bases, and 23 bases lay between the germline ends. Per germline, CDR1 GTSNPN and CDR2 SVGIG (reference sequence). This sample was included in a study of PD-L1 blockade in urothelial cancer. Study context: Beginning in about 2014, patients received atezolizumab, given as 1,200 mg intravenously every 3 weeks. T cells were recovered from blood samples at a median of roughly 150,000.

The rearrangement uses TRBV30 and TRBJ2-7; D gene ambiguous. Source: PBMCs, taken around atezolizumab (anti-PD-L1) treatment. This sequence was found in a man aged 65-85 years with urothelial cancer. The CDR3 loop reads CAWSQSTNHRVRYF. DNA of the CDR3: TGTGCCTGGAGTCAGTCAACAAATCATCGGGTCCGGTACTTC.